The rows below give T cell receptor beta chains drawn from one sample of a study of OX40 agonist ivuxolimab in advanced cancers. Clones were sequenced by immunoSEQ multiplex PCR, and TCRdb holds only the in-frame ones, with some missing. There are under 90,000 clones in the sample; 93% occur only once, and approximately 14% lies in the top ten. Sample: CD4+ or CD8+ T cells sorted from blood, taken in a trial of the OX40 agonist ivuxolimab. Receptor source: an adult with an advanced solid tumor such as melanoma, head and neck, liver or kidney cancer. Each CDR3 is given without its conserved first and last residue. Fields, in order: J gene, D gene, V gene, CDR3 protein. D genes are given only for firm matches.

j_call: TRBJ1-2
d_call: -
v_call: TRBV4-1
cdr3_aa: ASSQESSLYGYT

j_call: TRBJ2-7
d_call: TRBD1
v_call: TRBV19
cdr3_aa: ASSIPRGQIGSYEQY

j_call: TRBJ1-2
d_call: -
v_call: TRBV27
cdr3_aa: ASSLMGHYGYT

j_call: TRBJ1-2
d_call: -
v_call: TRBV5-6
cdr3_aa: ASSLEGSAGYT

j_call: TRBJ1-1
d_call: TRBD1
v_call: TRBV5-8
cdr3_aa: ASSPIRDRGLGTEAF

j_call: TRBJ2-1
d_call: TRBD2
v_call: TRBV5-1
cdr3_aa: ASRPTSGSSYNEQF

j_call: TRBJ2-7
d_call: TRBD1
v_call: TRBV4-1
cdr3_aa: ASSQDNRGRAEQY

j_call: TRBJ2-2
d_call: -
v_call: TRBV4-2
cdr3_aa: ASSAGVWNTGELF

j_call: TRBJ2-5
d_call: -
v_call: TRBV5-1
cdr3_aa: ASSPATGLETQY

j_call: TRBJ2-3
d_call: -
v_call: TRBV19
cdr3_aa: ASSTLAQSTDTQY

j_call: TRBJ2-3
d_call: TRBD2
v_call: TRBV29-1
cdr3_aa: SVGPSPLAGVWTDTQY

j_call: TRBJ1-3
d_call: -
v_call: TRBV9
cdr3_aa: ASSVATGGSGNTIY

j_call: TRBJ2-1
d_call: TRBD2
v_call: TRBV4-3
cdr3_aa: ASSSKAGGEWNEQF

j_call: TRBJ2-7
d_call: TRBD1
v_call: TRBV5-8
cdr3_aa: ASSMDRISYEQY

j_call: TRBJ2-5
d_call: -
v_call: TRBV7-9
cdr3_aa: ASSRTASQETQY

j_call: TRBJ2-2
d_call: -
v_call: TRBV10-3
cdr3_aa: AISGGTPPANTGELF

j_call: TRBJ1-4
d_call: TRBD1
v_call: TRBV28
cdr3_aa: ASSTGTGYANEKLF

j_call: TRBJ1-1
d_call: TRBD1
v_call: TRBV7-9
cdr3_aa: ASSPDRGQAF

j_call: TRBJ1-5
d_call: TRBD1
v_call: TRBV5-6
cdr3_aa: ASSLTGGYNQPQH

j_call: TRBJ2-1
d_call: TRBD1
v_call: TRBV4-3
cdr3_aa: ASSQGTGRYNEQF

j_call: TRBJ2-7
d_call: -
v_call: TRBV6-5
cdr3_aa: ASSTGGRGPDEQY

j_call: TRBJ2-7
d_call: -
v_call: TRBV19
cdr3_aa: ASTQTGLSYEQY

j_call: TRBJ2-1
d_call: TRBD2
v_call: TRBV7-6
cdr3_aa: ASSWGGDGEQF

j_call: TRBJ2-5
d_call: -
v_call: TRBV6-5
cdr3_aa: ASSYTSIGGVVTQY

j_call: TRBJ2-7
d_call: -
v_call: TRBV6-6
cdr3_aa: ASSYSRPGGLYEQY

j_call: TRBJ2-7
d_call: TRBD2
v_call: TRBV29-1
cdr3_aa: SVVRLAGYEQY

j_call: TRBJ1-5
d_call: -
v_call: TRBV10-1
cdr3_aa: ASSPPGWRVGQPQH

j_call: TRBJ1-2
d_call: -
v_call: TRBV6-5
cdr3_aa: ASSYMGDGYT

j_call: TRBJ1-2
d_call: -
v_call: TRBV28
cdr3_aa: ASSLGQDINYGYT

j_call: TRBJ2-1
d_call: TRBD2
v_call: TRBV4-3
cdr3_aa: ASSQEVRRLAGVNEQF

j_call: TRBJ2-5
d_call: -
v_call: TRBV27
cdr3_aa: ASSPYHHENRQETQY

j_call: TRBJ2-7
d_call: TRBD2
v_call: TRBV7-2
cdr3_aa: ASSHAGLDEQY

j_call: TRBJ1-1
d_call: -
v_call: TRBV27
cdr3_aa: ASTPGRQNTEAF

j_call: TRBJ2-3
d_call: -
v_call: TRBV4-3
cdr3_aa: ASSQEDPGATDTQY

j_call: TRBJ1-1
d_call: -
v_call: TRBV18
cdr3_aa: ASSPLTHAREAF

j_call: TRBJ1-5
d_call: TRBD1
v_call: TRBV7-8
cdr3_aa: ASSHGTGHLDSQPQH

j_call: TRBJ2-1
d_call: TRBD2
v_call: TRBV19
cdr3_aa: ASSKASGVYNEQF

j_call: TRBJ2-7
d_call: TRBD1
v_call: TRBV5-4
cdr3_aa: ASSSGQSYEQY

j_call: TRBJ1-1
d_call: -
v_call: TRBV4-1
cdr3_aa: ASSQDESGGQFEAF

j_call: TRBJ2-1
d_call: -
v_call: TRBV5-6
cdr3_aa: ASSLAGDEQF

j_call: TRBJ1-2
d_call: -
v_call: TRBV7-3
cdr3_aa: ASSFTGGGLMGYT

j_call: TRBJ2-7
d_call: TRBD1
v_call: TRBV11-2
cdr3_aa: ASSLYGRDRAYEQY

j_call: TRBJ1-2
d_call: -
v_call: TRBV7-2
cdr3_aa: ASSLEGGRGYGYT

j_call: TRBJ2-7
d_call: -
v_call: TRBV5-6
cdr3_aa: ASSLDSWSGYEQY

j_call: TRBJ1-5
d_call: TRBD1
v_call: TRBV5-1
cdr3_aa: ASSPGQGGNQPQH

j_call: TRBJ2-7
d_call: TRBD2
v_call: TRBV11-1
cdr3_aa: ASSLAVERGSSYEQY

j_call: TRBJ2-7
d_call: -
v_call: TRBV2
cdr3_aa: ASSEGAGGEQY

j_call: TRBJ1-2
d_call: TRBD1
v_call: TRBV5-1
cdr3_aa: ASSWTGFSNYGYT